This TCR beta chain was captured by sequencing in a study of T cells in Graves' hyperthyroidism and ophthalmopathy. The PBMCs were sourced from fresh peripheral blood (more than 8.5 ml). The investigators amplified TCR beta CDR3 regions from RNA transcripts. Using the HTBI primer set, a first-round RT-PCR was run on the TCR CDR3. MiXCR was run by TCRdb on the multiplex PCR reads, yielding one entry per CDR3 protein. The table has a few hundred thousand distinct CDR3 sequences, less than 25% seen once. Germline V gene lookup returns CDR1 ENHRY and CDR2 SYGVKD. Trimming removed 4 bases from V and 5 bases from J, with 8 bases in between. The CDR3 length is 12 residues. Study-level results: Ophthalmopathy was separated from stable hyperthyroidism by a 13 V-J model. Most thyroid clonotypes expanded above 0.001 were also detected in blood.

This clonotype occurred a few times. Its antigen is undetermined. Sequenced material: blood. This clonotype originated in a woman in her 70s with Graves' ophthalmopathy. J is TRBJ2-5 and V is TRBV10-3; D call uncertain. CDR3 sequence reads: CAISVWGETQYF. The CDR3, as DNA: TGTGCCATCAGTGTGTGGGGTGAGACCCAGTACTTC.